This TCR beta chain was sequenced in a study of neoadjuvant anti-PD-1 for oral cavity cancer (dated by TCRdb to 2020 to 2023). In the study overall: Patients mostly received three to four biweekly doses of nivolumab at 3 mg/kg before curative-intent surgical resection. Patients who did not progress were given a fourth nivolumab dose at about day 43 and had definitive surgical resection on days 50-56. Patients with complete response, partial response or stable disease by RECIST 1.1 were defined as responders, whereas patients with progression were defined as non-responders. There were roughly 11 patients in the parent correlative cohort, and the response rate was over 25%. What the work shows at the level of the full study, not this receptor alone: Within PBMCs, T cell clonality (Gini index) was significantly higher in non-responders than responders after neoadjuvant nivolumab. Higher pretreatment blood Treg/Th17 ratios correlated with both higher pretreatment blood TCRbeta clonality and lower post-treatment tumor TCRbeta clonality. Only a few patients per response group were included in the TCR analyses, and the authors called for validation in larger cohorts.

This clone was counted a few times. What this receptor recognizes is not known. No much larger clonotype is one base removed from it; base qualities were not supplied. For deep sequencing, PBMC libraries mostly used around 480 ng of input genomic DNA, with six replicates for each sample. Following the manufacturer's instructions, the team built TCRbeta libraries using the immunoSEQ hsTCRbeta kit. An Illumina NovaSeq 6000 S4 flow cell was used to sequence the final libraries, which had first been combined to 3 nM. From the authors' description of their analysis: Raw data preprocessing and quality control were performed with the immunoSEQ Analyzer. The analysis was limited to productive rearrangements, and each clonotype was defined by a unique CDR3 amino acid sequence. Repertoire clonality was estimated as the Gini-Simpson index, which was computed with the R package tcR. Student's t test was used to compare Gini indices, and Pearson correlation was used to assess associations with tumor size change. In TCRdb, the immuneACCESS table is reduced to in-frame sequences with V and J assigned. These tables do not hold every clone; where another copy was compared, an unresolved V gene accounts for under half, and the others remain unexplained. V and J calls and clone size are given by that table; D and trimming were obtained from the DNA. For this sample the table gives about 15,000 clones, of which 62% were detected only once. Of the sample, 2.4% falls within the top ten clones.

The time point tag for this specimen amounts to: before neoadjuvant nivolumab. Patients were newly diagnosed with stage II-IVA oral cavity squamous cell carcinoma and had received no prior systemic or radiation treatment. The cohort consisted of patients with HPV-negative, locally advanced oral cavity squamous cell carcinoma. No culture maintenance or expansion was done, as the peripheral blood mononuclear cells went straight to analysis. The samples were drawn from a longitudinal correlative study tied to a single-arm phase II trial testing neoadjuvant nivolumab in oral cavity squamous cell carcinoma. Subject-matched pre- and post-treatment PBMCs and tumors from three responders and three non-responders were subjected to genomic DNA-based TCRbeta sequencing. Peripheral blood mononuclear cells were collected before nivolumab treatment and were collected again after treatment, at the time of surgery. The Maxwell RSC DNA from Cells kit was used to extract genomic DNA from PBMCs.

The CDR3 contains 15 residues, cysteine and phenylalanine counted. Solely the CDR3 DNA is kept, with 45 bases framed from the first base. Via the germline V gene, CDR1 is KGHSY and CDR2 FQNENV. The V end loses 2 bases and the J end loses 9 bases, and a stretch of 14 bases separates them. The origin of this receptor is a person aged 40-85 years with oral cavity squamous cell carcinoma. The chain couples TRBV16 to TRBJ1-6; matching of 6 bases hints at TRBD1 as the D gene. The sample consisted of PBMCs, taken before nivolumab (anti-PD-1) treatment. The CDR3 protein sequence reads: CASSQDRPLGSPLHF. The DNA is as follows: TGTGCCAGCAGCCAAGACAGGCCCTTGGGTTCACCCCTCCACTTT.